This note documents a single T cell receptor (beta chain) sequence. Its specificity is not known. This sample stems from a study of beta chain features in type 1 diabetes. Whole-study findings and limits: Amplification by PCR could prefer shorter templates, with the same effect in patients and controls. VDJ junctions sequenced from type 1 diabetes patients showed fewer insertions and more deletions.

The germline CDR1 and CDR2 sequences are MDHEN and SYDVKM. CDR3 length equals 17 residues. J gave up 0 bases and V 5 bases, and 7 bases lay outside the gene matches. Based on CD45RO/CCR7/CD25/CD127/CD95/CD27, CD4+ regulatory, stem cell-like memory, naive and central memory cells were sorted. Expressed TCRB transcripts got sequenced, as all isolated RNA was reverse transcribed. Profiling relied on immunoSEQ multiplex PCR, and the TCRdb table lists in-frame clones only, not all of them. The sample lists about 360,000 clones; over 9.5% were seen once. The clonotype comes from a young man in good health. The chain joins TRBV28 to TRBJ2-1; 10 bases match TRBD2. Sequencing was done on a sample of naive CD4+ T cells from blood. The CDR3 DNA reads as TGTGCCAGCAGTCTGCCTAGCGGGAGCAGCTCCTACAATGAGCAGTTCTTC. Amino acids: CASSLPSGSSSYNEQFF.